This TCR beta chain appears in the sequencing data of a study of blood T cell repertoires in COVID-19 (dated by TCRdb to the early 2020s). For the wider study: Collaborator samples came from the United States, Italy and Spain and covered acute and convalescent phases of COVID-19. The prospective study material was composed of cDNA or gDNA derived from T cells, B-cell-depleted T cells, or PBMCs. Deeply sampled blood TCRbeta repertoires from subjects exposed to, actively infected with, or recovered from COVID-19 were included in the dataset. The repertoires were released in a freely available public database intended as a resource for research on the immune response to SARS-CoV-2. The samples were drawn from two sources: the first 160 participants of the ongoing ImmuneRACE study, and fewer than 1,500 subjects contributed by 6 global collaborators. Nearly every sample came with metadata listing a de-identified subject ID, COVID-19 status, age in years and sex. Where available, HLA class I and class II types were taken from metadata supplied by the sample provider and were not determined by assay-based typing. Paper-wide results and their limitations: How much clinical and demographic metadata was included differed by source and by participant, and the metadata was provided uncurated.

The germline V end is reduced by 4 bases and the J end by 6 bases; junction bases left unmatched: 11. The CDR3 covers 16 residues, taking in both the cysteine and the phenylalanine. The retained sequence is limited to the CDR3, 48 bases, with the frame set at the first base. CDR1 and CDR2 (LGHDT, YNNKEL) derive from the germline V gene (reference sequence). The immunoSEQ Assay, a bias-controlled multiplex PCR, was used to amplify TCRbeta CDR3 regions from genomic DNA. Per the original workflow: Within the assay, amplification of reference gene primers was used to estimate how many nucleated cells each sample contained. Sequence reads were collapsed and filtered to measure the absolute abundance of every unique TCRbeta CDR3 rearrangement. For each sample, productive Simpson clonality was calculated by taking the square root of Simpson's diversity index across productive rearrangements. TCRdb mirrors the immuneACCESS table, restricted to in-frame sequences. Some clones are absent from its copies; in checked studies, under half trace to an unresolved V gene, and the reason for the others is unknown. That table supplies the V and J calls and clone size; D and trimming were determined from the DNA. In this sample the table shows about 260,000 clones, around 84% of which occur a single time. The top ten hold less than 5% of the sample.

Whole blood was collected in K2EDTA tubes by collaborating institutions according to the institutions' own protocols. Collaborator samples were shipped for TCRbeta analysis as frozen whole blood, isolated PBMCs, or DNA extracted from either sample type. In regard to this clone: Its antigen is unknown. Per-base qualities were not stored, and no clone one base away is much larger.

This TCR derives from a man aged 60 to 69 with acute or convalescent COVID-19. Sequencing was performed on peripheral blood. The chain is assembled from TRBV3-1 (or the pseudogene TRBV3-2) and TRBJ2-2, with 7 middle bases fitting TRBD2. Here the CDR3 is given as CASSRVWGGLSGELFF. The DNA reads TGTGCCAGCAGCCGGGTTTGGGGGGGACTATCCGGGGAGCTGTTTTTT.